This passage covers 28 T cell receptor beta chains from one sample sequenced in a study of cytomegalovirus exposure and HLA in healthy donors (dated by TCRdb to the late 2010s). The library was obtained by the immunoSEQ multiplex PCR assay. For the multiplex PCR, a mixture combining 60 forward primers for TCR Vbeta segments and 13 reverse primers for TCR Jbeta segments was used. TCRdb stores this immuneACCESS table with in-frame sequences only. Part of the clones is absent; in the studies checked, under half of the shortfall reflects unresolved V genes, and no reason is known for the rest. The table for this sample lists 96,000 or so clones. In total, the top ten clones hold roughly 3% of the sample. Material for sequencing was PBMCs. These receptors were collected from a woman aged 25-40 years in good health and CMV-seronegative.

The rearrangement uses TRBV5-1 and TRBJ2-7; 8 positions match TRBD2. This CDR3 region has 14 residues. CDR1 and CDR2 from the germline V gene are SGHRS and YFSETQ. Trimming at V came to 3 bases and at J to 4 bases, leaving 6 bases not matched to a gene. As DNA, the CDR3 is TGCGCCAGCAGCTGGGATAGCGGGATATACGAGCAGTACTTC. Translation gives CASSWDSGIYEQYF.

The chain employs TRBV5-1 and TRBJ1-1; D is unclear. This CDR3 spans 16 amino acids. Deletions cut 4 bases from V and 0 bases from J, with 16 bases between. CDR1 and CDR2 (germline): SGHRS, YFSETQ. DNA for the CDR3: TGCGCCAGCAGCCGACGGGTGGCGGATATGAACACTGAAGCTTTCTTT. Translated, it gives CASSRRVADMNTEAFF.

The chain recombines TRBV18 with TRBJ2-2; 7 bases are a match to TRBD1. Trimming removed 6 bases from V and 4 bases from J; junction bases left unmatched: 5. This CDR3 is built from 14 residues. From germline, CDR1 is KGHSH and CDR2 LQKENI. The DNA for the CDR3 is TGTGCCAGCTCGTTGGGACAGACCACCGGGGAGCTGTTTTTT. Protein: CASSLGQTTGELFF.

This rearrangement joins TRBV30 to TRBJ2-5; TRBD1 might be the D (5 bases). V was pared by 4 bases and J by 5 bases, with 23 bases between. The CDR3 is 16 residues long. Germline loops: CDR1 GTSNPN, CDR2 SVGIG (reference sequence). This chain's CDR3 is CAWTEPQRGARETQYF. In nucleotides, the CDR3 is TGTGCCTGGACCGAGCCCCAGCGTGGGGCTAGGGAGACCCAGTACTTC.

This chain connects TRBV11-3 to TRBJ1-5; 8 positions match TRBD1. The V segment lost 0 bases and the J segment 2 bases; nucleotides outside the gene matches: 6. CDR1 and CDR2 (germline): SGHNT, YENEEA. This CDR3 comprises 17 residues. The CDR3: CASSLDKGQDRNQPQHF. CDR3 bases: TGTGCCAGCAGCTTAGATAAGGGACAGGACCGCAATCAGCCCCAGCATTTT.

The chain uses TRBV11-2 and TRBJ2-1; no clear D gene. Trimming took 4 bases from V and 12 from J, leaving 13 bases between them. CDR1 and CDR2 from the germline V gene are SGHAT and FQNNGV. CDR3 size: 12 residues. The CDR3 DNA reads TGTGCCAGCAGCTCCCCCCTCCCGGGGCAGTTCTTC. Its protein product is CASSSPLPGQFF.

V usage is TRBV27 and J usage is TRBJ2-1, with 7 bases aligning to TRBD2. This CDR3 region has 15 residues. The trim removed 5 bases at V and 5 bases at J, leaving 9 bases unmatched. CDR1 MNHEY and CDR2 SMNVEV come from the germline V gene (reference sequence). The DNA of the CDR3 is TGTGCCAGCAGTCCGGTGGGACTAACCGACAATGAGCAGTTCTTC. Translated: CASSPVGLTDNEQFF.

The J gene is TRBJ1-1, the V gene TRBV6-5; no definite D call. Trimming took off 2 bases at V and 3 bases at J, with 13 bases between the two ends. Germline V lookup: CDR1 MNHEY, CDR2 SVGAGI. CDR3 length: 15 residues. This CDR3 is CASSYRGAAYTEAFF. The CDR3 nucleotides are TGTGCCAGCAGTTACCGTGGTGCGGCTTACACTGAAGCTTTCTTT.

The V and J genes are TRBV27 and TRBJ2-5, with 7 bases matching TRBD1. Per the germline V gene, CDR1 is MNHEY and CDR2 is SMNVEV (reference sequence). There are 15 residues in the CDR3. J gave up 2 bases and V 6 bases, and 9 bases lay outside the gene matches. The CDR3 region has the DNA TGTGCCAGCAGCCTTGACAGGGCCCCACAAGAGACCCAGTACTTC. Translation: CASSLDRAPQETQYF.

The V and J genes are TRBV19 and TRBJ2-3; the match to TRBD2 covers 7 bases. After removal of 6 bases from V and 2 bases from J, the junction contained 8 bases not matched to a gene. CDR3 length equals 15 residues. Germline CDR1 and CDR2: LNHDA and SQIVND (reference sequence). The CDR3 DNA follows: TGTGCCAGTAGCCGACTCGGGACTATCACAGATACGCAGTATTTT. Encoded protein: CASSRLGTITDTQYF.

The chain combines TRBV5-1 with TRBJ1-2; 7 nucleotides align to TRBD1. Germline CDR1 is SGHRS and CDR2 is YFSETQ. Unmatched junction bases numbered 7, after V lost 0 bases and J lost 8 bases. The CDR3 contains 14 residues. The CDR3: CASSLGQGSGGYTF. The CDR3 coding sequence is TGCGCCAGCAGCTTGGGACAGGGAAGCGGAGGCTACACCTTC.

The genes are TRBV4-1 and TRBJ1-5; TRBD1 matches 8 bases. The CDR3 spans 19 residues. The germline V gene encodes CDR1 MGHRA and CDR2 YSYEKL. Unmatched junction bases numbered 18, after V lost 4 bases and J lost 4 bases. In nucleotides, the CDR3 is TGCGCCAGCAGCCGGTACCCGGAAGGCCCAGGGGGCGGAAATCAGCCCCAGCATTTT. This sequence encodes CASSRYPEGPGGGNQPQHF.

V and J are TRBV9 and TRBJ2-7, with 7 bases matching TRBD2. The ends lost 3 bases at V and 4 bases at J; junction bases unmatched: 7. Looked up from germline, CDR1 is SGDLS and CDR2 is YYNGEE. The CDR3 loop spans 14 amino acids. CDR3 residues: CASSAGEGPYEQYF. DNA of the CDR3: TGTGCCAGCAGCGCGGGGGAGGGACCGTACGAGCAGTACTTC. Combining the CDR3 with reference TRBV9 and TRBJ2-7 gives the whole variable domain DSGVTQTPKHLITATGQRVTLRCSPRSGDLSVYWYQQSLDQGLQFLIQYYNGEERAKGNILERFSAQQFPDLHSELNLSSLELGDSALYFCASSAGEGPYEQYFGPGTRLTVT.

V usage is TRBV28 and J usage is TRBJ1-5; D might be TRBD1 (6 bases). This CDR3 contains 14 residues. The ends were cut back, 5 bases at V and 7 bases at J, with 15 bases in the middle. Germline V gene lookup returns CDR1 MDHEN and CDR2 SYDVKM. This CDR3 is CASSADSLLQPQHF. The CDR3 DNA follows: TGTGCCAGCAGTGCGGACAGCTTATTGCAGCCCCAGCATTTT.

The chain recombines TRBV13 with TRBJ2-1; 7 bases fit TRBD2. This CDR3 spans 15 amino acids. CDR1 PRHDT and CDR2 FYEKMQ come from the germline V gene (reference sequence). After removal of 4 bases from V and 7 bases from J, the junction contained 10 bases not matched to a gene. The CDR3 loop reads CASSSFAGERNEQFF. The CDR3 DNA is TGTGCCAGCAGCTCATTCGCGGGGGAGCGGAATGAGCAGTTCTTC. Complete variable domain (other parts from reference TRBV13 and TRBJ2-1): AAGVIQSPRHLIKEKRETATLKCYPIPRHDTVYWYQQGPGQDPQFLISFYEKMQSDKGSIPDRFSAQQFSDYHSELNMSSLELGDSALYFCASSSFAGERNEQFFGPGTRLTVL.

The genes are TRBV18 and TRBJ2-7; TRBD1 agrees at 7 bases. The CDR3 runs 13 residues. Per germline, CDR1 KGHSH and CDR2 LQKENI. V lost 4 bases and J lost 4; bases outside the gene matches: 4. The CDR3 is CASSQGQKYEQYF. As DNA, the CDR3 is TGTGCCAGCTCACAGGGACAGAAATACGAGCAGTACTTC.

The rearrangement uses TRBV9 and TRBJ1-6; D unclear. Per the germline V gene, CDR1 is SGDLS and CDR2 is YYNGEE. The germline V and J ends were trimmed by 0 bases and 14 bases, with 15 bases remaining between them. This CDR3 contains 14 residues. The CDR3 region has the DNA TGTGCCAGCAGCGTAGCTGGGCCGGCCGGGGCCCTCCACTTT. As protein: CASSVAGPAGALHF.

V gene TRBV5-6 combines with J gene TRBJ1-2; D uncertain. This CDR3 has 13 residues. Germline-derived CDR1 and CDR2 are SGHDT and YYEEEE. The V end lost 1 base, the J end lost 3 bases, and 7 bases lay between the germline ends. CDR3 in amino acids: CASSLSGYYGYTF. The CDR3, as DNA: TGTGCCAGCAGCTTGAGCGGATACTATGGCTACACCTTC.

The rearrangement joins TRBV9 to TRBJ2-2; the D gene is possibly TRBD2 (6 bases). There are 17 residues in the CDR3. V lost 3 bases and J lost 0, with 15 bases in between. The germline V gene has CDR1 SGDLS and CDR2 YYNGEE. CDR3 sequence: CASSAPFSGPNTGELFF. The CDR3 DNA is TGTGCCAGCAGCGCCCCTTTTAGCGGACCGAACACCGGGGAGCTGTTTTTT.

This chain uses TRBV19 with TRBJ2-1, with 7 bases lining up with TRBD1. Germline CDR1 LNHDA, CDR2 SQIVND (reference sequence). The CDR3 is 17 residues long. Trimming cost V 5 bases and J 6 bases; bases outside gene matches: 16. The chain's CDR3 is CASSDEVLGSGGNEQFF. In DNA, the CDR3 is TGTGCCAGTAGTGATGAGGTGCTCGGCTCAGGGGGCAATGAGCAGTTCTTC.

This sequence joins TRBV2 and TRBJ1-5; 7 bases are shared with TRBD1. CDR3 length: 17 residues. Germline CDR1 is SNHLY and CDR2 is FYNNEI. J gave up 7 bases and V 3 bases, and 15 bases lay outside the gene matches. The CDR3 region is CASSDPNDRVGRQPQHF. Here the CDR3 DNA reads TGTGCCAGCAGTGACCCAAACGACAGGGTGGGGCGGCAGCCCCAGCATTTT.

V gene TRBV11-2 combines with J gene TRBJ2-7; possibly TRBD2 for D (5 bases). Germline assignment: CDR1 SGHAT and CDR2 FQNNGV. The length of the CDR3 is 15 residues. V gave up 1 base and J gave up 2 bases, with 12 bases separating them. The CDR3 here is CASSLVAPRAYEQYF. DNA of the CDR3: TGTGCCAGCAGCTTAGTGGCACCGAGGGCCTACGAGCAGTACTTC.

The V gene is TRBV28, the J gene TRBJ1-4, with 8 nucleotides matching TRBD1. The germline V gene encodes CDR1 MDHEN and CDR2 SYDVKM. The CDR3 totals 18 residues. V lost 5 bases, J lost 2 bases, and 13 bases stayed unmatched. CDR3 protein: CASSPLGQGGATNEKLFF. Written as DNA, the CDR3 is TGTGCCAGCAGTCCCCTAGGACAGGGAGGGGCGACTAATGAAAAACTGTTTTTT.

The chain has TRBV7-2 and TRBJ2-1; the match to TRBD2 covers 8 bases. The CDR3 has 14 residues. With V trimmed by 4 bases and J by 4 bases, 3 bases remained unmatched. The germline CDR1 and CDR2 sequences are SGHTA and FQGNSA. This CDR3 is CASSSIAGYNEQFF. Here the CDR3 DNA reads TGTGCCAGCAGCTCAATAGCGGGGTACAATGAGCAGTTCTTC.

The chain has TRBV5-4 and TRBJ2-5, with 7 bases that match TRBD1. Germline trimming cut 2 bases from V and 4 bases from J; bases unmatched to any gene: 5. Germline V gives CDR1 SGHNT, CDR2 YYREEE (reference sequence). The CDR3 covers 14 residues. In nucleotides, the CDR3 is TGTGCCAGCAGCTTCGGGACAGACTTAGAGACCCAGTACTTC. Translating gives CASSFGTDLETQYF.

CDR3 sequence: CASSEEGVINEQFF. The CDR3 nucleotides are TGTGCCAGCAGTGAAGAGGGGGTAATCAATGAGCAGTTCTTC. J is TRBJ2-1 and V is TRBV25-1; perhaps TRBD1 as D (6 bases). The V and J ends lost 2 bases and 6 bases respectively, with 11 bases between them. Germline assignment: CDR1 MGHDK and CDR2 SYGVNS. This CDR3 has 14 amino acids.

V usage is TRBV27 and J usage is TRBJ2-7; D ambiguous. V shed 3 bases and J shed 5 bases, with 11 bases lying between them. The CDR3 has 13 residues. Germline CDR1 MNHEY, CDR2 SMNVEV (reference sequence). The CDR3 is CASSFLNTNEQYF. The CDR3 DNA follows: TGTGCCAGCAGTTTCCTCAACACTAACGAGCAGTACTTC.

Written as DNA, the CDR3 is TGTGCCAGCAGCTTGAAGCGGGGGAACACCGGGGAGCTGTTTTTT. The encoded protein is CASSLKRGNTGELFF. The V and J genes are TRBV11-2 and TRBJ2-2; 7 bases match TRBD2. Germline CDR1 SGHAT, CDR2 FQNNGV. This CDR3 spans 15 amino acids. V lost 3 bases, J lost 1 base, and 2 bases stayed unmatched.